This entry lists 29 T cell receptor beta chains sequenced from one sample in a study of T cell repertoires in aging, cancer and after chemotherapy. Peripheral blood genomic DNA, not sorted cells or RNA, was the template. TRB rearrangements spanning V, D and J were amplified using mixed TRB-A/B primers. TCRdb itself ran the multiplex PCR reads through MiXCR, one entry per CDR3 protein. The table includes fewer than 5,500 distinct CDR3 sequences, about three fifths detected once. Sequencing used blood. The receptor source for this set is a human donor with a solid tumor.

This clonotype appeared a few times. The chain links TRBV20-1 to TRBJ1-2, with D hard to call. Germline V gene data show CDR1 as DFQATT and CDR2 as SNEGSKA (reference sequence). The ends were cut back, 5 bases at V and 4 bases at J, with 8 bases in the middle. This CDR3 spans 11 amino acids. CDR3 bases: TGCAGTGCTTCAGCGATCTATGGCTACACCTTC. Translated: CSASAIYGYTF.

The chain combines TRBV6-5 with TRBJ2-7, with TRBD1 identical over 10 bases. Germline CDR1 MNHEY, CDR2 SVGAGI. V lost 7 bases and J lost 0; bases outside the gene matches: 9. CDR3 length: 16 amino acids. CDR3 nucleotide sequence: TGTGCCAGCATTCCTACCGGGACAGGGGCCTCCTACGAGCAGTACTTC. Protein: CASIPTGTGASYEQYF.

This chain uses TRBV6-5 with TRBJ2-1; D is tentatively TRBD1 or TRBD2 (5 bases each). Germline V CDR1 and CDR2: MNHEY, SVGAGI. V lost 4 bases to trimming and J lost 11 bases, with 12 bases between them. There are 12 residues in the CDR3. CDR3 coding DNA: TGTGCCAGCAGTTCCAACCGGGACCAGCAGTTCTTC. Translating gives CASSSNRDQQFF.

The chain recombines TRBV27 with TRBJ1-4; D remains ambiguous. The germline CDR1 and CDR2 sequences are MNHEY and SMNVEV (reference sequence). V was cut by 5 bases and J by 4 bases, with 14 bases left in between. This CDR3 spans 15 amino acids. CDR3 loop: CASSPISGSNEKLFF. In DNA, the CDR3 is TGTGCCAGCAGTCCCATAAGTGGCAGTAATGAAAAACTGTTTTTT.

The CDR3, as DNA: TGTGCCTGGACAACAGGGGGCCATAGCAATCAGCCCCAGCATTTT. It is translated as CAWTTGGHSNQPQHF. V usage is TRBV30 and J usage is TRBJ1-5; the match to TRBD1 covers 9 bases. CDR1 and CDR2 from the germline V gene are GTSNPN and SVGIG (reference sequence). This CDR3 is 15 amino acids long. After removal of 4 bases from V and 0 bases from J, the junction contained 4 bases not matched to a gene.

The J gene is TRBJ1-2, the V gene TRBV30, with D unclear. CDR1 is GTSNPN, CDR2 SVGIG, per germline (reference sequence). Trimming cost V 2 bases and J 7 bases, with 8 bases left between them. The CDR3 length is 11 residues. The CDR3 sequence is CAWSTWGGYTF. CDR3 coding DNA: TGTGCCTGGAGTACCTGGGGTGGCTACACCTTC.

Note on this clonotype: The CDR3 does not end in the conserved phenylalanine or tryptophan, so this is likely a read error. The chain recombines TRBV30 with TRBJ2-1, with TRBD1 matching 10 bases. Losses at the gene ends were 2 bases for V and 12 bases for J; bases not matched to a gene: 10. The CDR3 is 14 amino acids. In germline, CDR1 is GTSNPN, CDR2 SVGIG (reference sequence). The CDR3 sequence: CAWSLGQGLPGQFS. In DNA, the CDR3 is TGTGCCTGGAGTTTGGGACAGGGGCTACCTGGGCAGTTCTCC.

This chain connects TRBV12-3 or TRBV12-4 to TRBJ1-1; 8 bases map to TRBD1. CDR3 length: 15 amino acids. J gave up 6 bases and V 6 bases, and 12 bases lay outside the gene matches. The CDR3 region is CASSGGQGLVAEAFF. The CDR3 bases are TGTGCCAGCAGCGGCGGACAGGGTTTGGTTGCTGAAGCTTTCTTT.

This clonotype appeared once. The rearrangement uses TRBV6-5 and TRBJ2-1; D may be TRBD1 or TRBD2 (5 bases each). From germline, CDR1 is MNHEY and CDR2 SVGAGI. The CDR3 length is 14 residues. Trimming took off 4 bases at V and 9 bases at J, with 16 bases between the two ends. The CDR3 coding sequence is TGTGCCAGCAGTTCGAGGGGCCCGGCGGGTGAGCAGTTCTTC. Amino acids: CASSSRGPAGEQFF.

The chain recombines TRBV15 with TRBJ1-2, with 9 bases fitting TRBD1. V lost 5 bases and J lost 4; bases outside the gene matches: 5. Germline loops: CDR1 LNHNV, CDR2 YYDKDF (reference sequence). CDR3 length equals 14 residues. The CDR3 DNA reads TGTGCCACCAGCCCCGGGACAGGGAGCTATGGCTACACCTTC. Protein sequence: CATSPGTGSYGYTF.

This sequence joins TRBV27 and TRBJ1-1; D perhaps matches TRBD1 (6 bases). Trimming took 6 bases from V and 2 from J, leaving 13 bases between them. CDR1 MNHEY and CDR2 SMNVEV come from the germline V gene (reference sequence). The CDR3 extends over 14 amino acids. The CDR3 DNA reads TGTGCCAGCAGGACAGGAGTTAGTAACACTGAAGCTTTCTTT. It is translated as CASRTGVSNTEAFF.

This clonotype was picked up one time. Here the CDR3 reads CASSPWDSRIRYGYTF. CDR3 bases: TGTGCCAGCTCACCATGGGACAGTCGCATACGCTATGGCTACACCTTC. The J gene is TRBJ1-2, the V gene TRBV18; 7 bases are shared with TRBD1. The J segment lost 4 bases and the V segment lost 2 bases, leaving 10 bases of the junction unmatched. The CDR3 has 16 amino acids. Germline CDR1 KGHSH, CDR2 LQKENI.

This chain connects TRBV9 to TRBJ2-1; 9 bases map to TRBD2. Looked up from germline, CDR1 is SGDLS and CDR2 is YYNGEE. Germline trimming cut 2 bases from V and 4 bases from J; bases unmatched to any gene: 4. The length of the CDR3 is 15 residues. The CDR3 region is CASSVNSGSYNEQFF. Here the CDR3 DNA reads TGTGCCAGCAGCGTGAATAGCGGGAGTTACAATGAGCAGTTCTTC.

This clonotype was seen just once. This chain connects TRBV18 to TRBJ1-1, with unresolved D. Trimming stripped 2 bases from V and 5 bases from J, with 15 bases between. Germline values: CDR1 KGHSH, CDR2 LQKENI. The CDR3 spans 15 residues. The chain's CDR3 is CASSPKERITTEAFF. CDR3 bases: TGTGCCAGCTCACCAAAGGAACGAATAACAACTGAAGCTTTCTTT.

The CDR3 DNA sequence: TGTGCCAGCAGGAGGGGGAGCTCCTACGAGCAGTACTTC. Amino acid sequence: CASRRGSSYEQYF. The chain links TRBV5-4 to TRBJ2-7; D is possibly TRBD1 (6 bases). Deletions cut 5 bases from V and 0 bases from J, with 9 bases between. Germline CDR1 reads SGHNT; CDR2 reads YYREEE (reference sequence). This CDR3 is 13 amino acids long. Full variable domain (missing parts from reference TRBV5-4 and TRBJ2-7): ETGVTQSPTHLIKTRGQQVTLRCSSQSGHNTVSWYQQALGQGPQFIFQYYREEENGRGNFPPRFSGLQFPNYSSELNVNALELDDSALYLCASRRGSSYEQYFGPGTRLTVT.

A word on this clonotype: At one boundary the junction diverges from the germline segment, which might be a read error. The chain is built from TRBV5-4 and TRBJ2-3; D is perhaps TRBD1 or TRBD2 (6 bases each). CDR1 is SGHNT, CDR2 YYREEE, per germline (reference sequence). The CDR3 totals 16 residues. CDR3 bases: TGTGCCAGCAGTTTGGGGGGCTTATCTAGCACAGATACGCAGTATTTT. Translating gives CASSLGGLSSTDTQYF.

The DNA of the CDR3 is TGTGCCAGCAGCTTATATGGGGCAGCAGGCTCTGGAAACACCATATATTTT. Its protein is CASSLYGAAGSGNTIYF. The rearrangement joins TRBV7-2 to TRBJ1-3; TRBD1 is a possible D gene (5 bases). Germline V gene data show CDR1 as SGHTA and CDR2 as FQGNSA. Trimming shortened V by 2 bases and J by 0 bases, and 14 bases separated the two germline ends. The CDR3 has 17 residues.

CDR3 bases: TGTGCCAGCAGTTTCACTAGTTCGGGAACTGAAGCTTTCTTT. It specifies CASSFTSSGTEAFF. This chain joins TRBV6-5 and TRBJ1-1; D is ambiguous. The CDR3 consists of 14 residues. Trimming took off 4 bases at V and 5 bases at J, with 14 bases between the two ends. Germline V gene sequence: CDR1 MNHEY, CDR2 SVGAGI.

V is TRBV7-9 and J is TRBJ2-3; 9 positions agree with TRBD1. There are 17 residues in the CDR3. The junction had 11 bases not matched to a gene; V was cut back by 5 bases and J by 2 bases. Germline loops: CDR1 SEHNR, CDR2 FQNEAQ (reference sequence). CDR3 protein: CASSPKAGTGFTDTQYF. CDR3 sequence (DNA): TGTGCCAGCAGCCCAAAAGCCGGGACAGGGTTCACAGATACGCAGTATTTT.

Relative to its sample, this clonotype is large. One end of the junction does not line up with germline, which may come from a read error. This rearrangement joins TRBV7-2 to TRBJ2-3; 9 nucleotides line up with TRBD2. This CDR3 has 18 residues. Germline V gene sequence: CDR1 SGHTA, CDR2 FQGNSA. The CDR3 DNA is TGTGCCAGCAGCTTACTAACCGGCGGGGGGGCCAACACATATACGCAGTATTTT. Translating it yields CASSLLTGGGANTYTQYF.

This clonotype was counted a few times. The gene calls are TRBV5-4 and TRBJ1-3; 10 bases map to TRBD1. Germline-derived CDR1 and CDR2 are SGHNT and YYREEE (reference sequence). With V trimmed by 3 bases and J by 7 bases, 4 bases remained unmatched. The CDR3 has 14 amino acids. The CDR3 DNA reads TGTGCCAGCAGCTCGACAGGGGGCCTGAACACCATATATTTT. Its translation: CASSSTGGLNTIYF.

CDR3 sequence (DNA): TGTGCCGGACTTTTAGGGCAGGGAGATAACAATGAGCAGTTCTTC. Translated, it gives CAGLLGQGDNNEQFF. The genes are TRBV6-5 and TRBJ2-1, with D perhaps given as TRBD1 or TRBD2 (5 bases each). Germline-derived CDR1 and CDR2 are MNHEY and SVGAGI. The V and J ends lost 11 bases and 5 bases respectively, with 22 bases between them. The CDR3 totals 15 residues.

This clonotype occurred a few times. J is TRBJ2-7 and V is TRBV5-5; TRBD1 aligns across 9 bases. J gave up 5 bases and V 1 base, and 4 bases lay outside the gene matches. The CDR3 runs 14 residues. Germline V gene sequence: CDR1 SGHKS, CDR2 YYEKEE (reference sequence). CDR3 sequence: CASSLMGQGNEQYF. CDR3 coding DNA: TGTGCCAGCAGCTTGATGGGACAGGGTAACGAGCAGTACTTC.

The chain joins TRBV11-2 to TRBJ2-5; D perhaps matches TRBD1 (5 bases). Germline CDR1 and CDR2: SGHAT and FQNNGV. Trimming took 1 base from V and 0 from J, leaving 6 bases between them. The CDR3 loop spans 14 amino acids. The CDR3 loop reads CASSLGQNQETQYF. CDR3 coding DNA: TGTGCCAGCAGCTTAGGACAGAACCAAGAGACCCAGTACTTC.

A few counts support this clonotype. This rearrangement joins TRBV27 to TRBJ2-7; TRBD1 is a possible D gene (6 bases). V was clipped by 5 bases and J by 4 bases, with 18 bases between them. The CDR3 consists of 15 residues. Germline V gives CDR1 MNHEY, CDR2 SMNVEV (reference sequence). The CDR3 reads CASSPRTAFSYEQYF. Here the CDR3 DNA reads TGTGCCAGCAGTCCTCGGACAGCCTTTTCATACGAGCAGTACTTC.

The CDR3 loop is CASSFRLGDTDTQYF. As DNA, the CDR3 is TGTGCCAGCAGCTTCAGGCTGGGGGACACAGATACGCAGTATTTT. The chain employs TRBV7-6 and TRBJ2-3; either TRBD1 or TRBD2 may supply D (5 bases each). Germline CDR1 is SGHVS and CDR2 is FNYEAQ. CDR3 length equals 15 residues. V lost 3 bases and J 2 bases, leaving 12 bases between the germline ends. The whole variable domain, remainder taken from reference TRBV7-6 and TRBJ2-3, is GAGVSQSPRYKVTKRGQDVALRCDPISGHVSLYWYRQALGQGPEFLTYFNYEAQQDKSGLPNDRFSAERPEGSISTLTIQRTEQRDSAMYRCASSFRLGDTDTQYFGPGTRLTVL.

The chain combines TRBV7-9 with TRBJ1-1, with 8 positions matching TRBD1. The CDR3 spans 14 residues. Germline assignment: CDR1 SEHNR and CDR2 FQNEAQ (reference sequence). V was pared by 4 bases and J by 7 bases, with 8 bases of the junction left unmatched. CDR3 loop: CASSSGQDANEAFF. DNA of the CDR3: TGTGCCAGCAGCTCGGGACAGGATGCGAATGAAGCTTTCTTT.

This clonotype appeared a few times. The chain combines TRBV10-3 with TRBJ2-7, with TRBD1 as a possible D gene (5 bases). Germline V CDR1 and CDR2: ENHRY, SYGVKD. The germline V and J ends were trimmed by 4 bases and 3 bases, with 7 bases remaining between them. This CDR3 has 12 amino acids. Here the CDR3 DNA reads TGTGCCATCAGTGTCGACAGCTACGAGCAGTACTTC. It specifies CAISVDSYEQYF.

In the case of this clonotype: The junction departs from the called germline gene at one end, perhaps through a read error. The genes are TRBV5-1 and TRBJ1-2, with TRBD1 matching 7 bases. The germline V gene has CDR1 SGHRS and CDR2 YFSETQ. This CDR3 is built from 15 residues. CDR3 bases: TGTGCCAGCAGCTTGGTGCAGGGGGCTAACTATGGCTACACCTTC. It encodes CASSLVQGANYGYTF.